The rows below give T cell receptor beta chains drawn from one sample of a study of identical twins. TCRdb re-analysed the 5' RACE reads in MiXCR, keeping a single row per CDR3 protein. The table shows 100,000 or so distinct CDR3 sequences, with about 6.1% occurring only once. Material for sequencing was memory T cells sorted from blood. Receptors were obtained from a woman in her forties or fifties in good health. Both conserved end residues are part of each CDR3. D genes are given only for firm matches. Where a row states a size, it is once, few, many or the class of an expanded clone; other rows omit it.

j_call v_call d_call clone_size cdr3_nt cdr3_aa
TRBJ1-2 TRBV30 . many TGTGCCTGGATCCCCATCCGAGGGGAGGTGCACTATGGCTACACCTTC CAWIPIRGEVHYGYTF
TRBJ2-7 TRBV11-3 TRBD2 . TGTGCCAGCAGCCCCCTGGGGACTAGCGGTGCCTACGAGCAGTACTTC CASSPLGTSGAYEQYF
TRBJ1-1 TRBV12-3/TRBV12-4 . . TGTGCCAGCACTACCAATCGCCCGGGACACGGACAAAGAAGCAGCCTGAACACTGAAGCTTTCTTT CASTTNRPGHGQRSSLNTEAFF
TRBJ2-1 TRBV11-2 . many TGTGCCAGCAGCCCCACTTACCCTGGAAGCTCCTACAATGAGCAGTTCTTC CASSPTYPGSSYNEQFF
TRBJ2-1 TRBV5-1 TRBD2 . TGCGCCAGCAGCCCGATGGCTAGCGGGAGGAACGCCGCGCAGTTCTTC CASSPMASGRNAAQFF
TRBJ2-2 TRBV20-1 TRBD2 many TGCAGTGCTAGACTAACGGGAGGGCGAACCGGGGAGCTGTTTTTT CSARLTGGRTGELFF
TRBJ1-1 TRBV6-2/TRBV6-3 . few TGTGCCAGCACTACTCCGAAGGCAGGGGTTACTGAAGCTTTCTTT CASTTPKAGVTEAFF
TRBJ1-5 TRBV4-1 TRBD1 few TGCGCCAGCAGCCAAGACGAAGGGGGCTATCAGCCCCAGCATTTT CASSQDEGGYQPQHF
TRBJ2-5 TRBV7-2 . many TGTGCCAGCACCAGCGGCTACCAAGAGACCCAGTACTTC CASTSGYQETQYF
TRBJ2-7 TRBV20-1 TRBD1 few TGCAGTGCTAACCATCCGACAGGGGTTGACGAGCAGTACTTC CSANHPTGVDEQYF
TRBJ1-2 TRBV15 . . TGTGCCACCAGCAGTGATCGTCAGGGAACAGGTGGCTACACCTTC CATSSDRQGTGGYTF
TRBJ2-1 TRBV11-3 TRBD2 . TGTGCCAGCAGCTTAGGGTCAGCGGGAGGTAACAATGAGCAGTTCTTC CASSLGSAGGNNEQFF
TRBJ1-5 TRBV24-1 TRBD1 many TGTGCCACCAGCAAAGGAGGAGGGACAGGAAATCAGCCCCAGCATTTT CATSKGGGTGNQPQHF
TRBJ1-5 TRBV28 . . TGTGCCAGTCGGAGTGGGGCGTATAGCAATCAGCCCCAGCATTTT CASRSGAYSNQPQHF
TRBJ2-7 TRBV5-6 . few TGTGCCAGCAGCCTCGGCCAGGTGCGGGAGCAGTACTTC CASSLGQVREQYF
TRBJ2-1 TRBV14 . many TGTGCCAGCAGCCTTAGCAGGTCCTACAATGAGCAGTTCTTC CASSLSRSYNEQFF
TRBJ1-5 TRBV12-3/TRBV12-4 . many TGTGCCAGCAGCCGGGCGCAGGGGCCCCAGCATTTT CASSRAQGPQHF
TRBJ2-3 TRBV20-1 TRBD2 many TGCAGTGCTGTAGCGGGATCGAGCACAGATACGCAGTATTTT CSAVAGSSTDTQYF
TRBJ2-1 TRBV11-3 . many TGTGCCAGCAGCTTAGTCGGGGACCGAAACAATGAGCAGTTCTTC CASSLVGDRNNEQFF
TRBJ2-1 TRBV29-1 . many TGCAGCGTTGTGCTTTTGGGGTTCCGGGTCTACAATGAGCAGTTCTTC CSVVLLGFRVYNEQFF
TRBJ1-5 TRBV5-1 TRBD1 many TGCGCCAGCAGCTGGGGGGACAGGTCAGCCGATCAGCCCCAGCATTTT CASSWGDRSADQPQHF
TRBJ1-1 TRBV6-1 TRBD1 many TGTGCCAGCAGTTCCGGGACAGACATGAACACTGAAGCTTTCTTT CASSSGTDMNTEAFF
TRBJ2-7 TRBV6-1 . many TGTGCCACCCTATCGACTGATTCCTACGAGCAGTACTTC CATLSTDSYEQYF
TRBJ2-7 TRBV9 TRBD1 many TGTGCCAGCAGCCCCCGGACAGGGGCCGCACTCGACGAGCAGTACTTC CASSPRTGAALDEQYF
TRBJ2-5 TRBV6-1 . many TGTGCCAGCAGCGTAGGCTCGCCCCCGGAGACCCAGTACTTC CASSVGSPPETQYF
TRBJ2-4 TRBV4-1 . many TGCGCCAGCAGCCCCACCGAAGCTGTAAACATTCAGTACTTC CASSPTEAVNIQYF
TRBJ1-3 TRBV4-1 . many TGCGCCAGCAGCCGGGGCTTCGGGGACACCATATATTTT CASSRGFGDTIYF
TRBJ2-2 TRBV12-3/TRBV12-4 . many TGTGCCTCTCAACCTGGCGGGAGTTCCGGGGGCCGAACCGGGGAGCTGTTTTTT CASQPGGSSGGRTGELFF
TRBJ2-5 TRBV2 . many TGTGCCAGCTTGTGGCAGGAGACCCAGTACTTC CASLWQETQYF
TRBJ2-1 TRBV5-5 . few TGTGCCAGCAGCTCTGTACAGGGACTTGAGCAGTTCTTC CASSSVQGLEQFF
TRBJ1-1 TRBV10-3 . many TGTGCCACCGAAGGGGGTCTGAACACTGAAGCTTTCTTT CATEGGLNTEAFF
TRBJ2-5 TRBV12-3/TRBV12-4 TRBD1 many TGTGCCAGCAGTTCACAGACAGGGGGATGGAGGGAGACCCAGTACTTC CASSSQTGGWRETQYF
TRBJ2-1 TRBV19 . many TGTGCCAGTAGTATAGATCTTACAGGATGGGAGCAGTTCTTC CASSIDLTGWEQFF
TRBJ2-5 TRBV2 . many TGTGCCAGCAGTGAAGGGTTCCAGGGTGGAGAGACCCAGTACTTC CASSEGFQGGETQYF
TRBJ2-7 TRBV24-1 . many TGTGCCACCAGTGAATACACAGGGACCGAGCAGTACTTC CATSEYTGTEQYF
TRBJ2-2 TRBV6-4 . . TGTGCCAGCAGTATGAATAGGGCGAACACCGGGGAGCTGTTTTTT CASSMNRANTGELFF
TRBJ1-4 TRBV23-1 . . TGCGCCAGCAGTTCCATGGACCCAACTAATGAAAACCTGTTTTTT CASSSMDPTNENLFF
TRBJ2-2 TRBV6-2/TRBV6-3 TRBD2 many TGTGCCAGCAGTTATATTGTGGGAGGGCCTGCCGGGGAGCTGTTTTTT CASSYIVGGPAGELFF
TRBJ1-2 TRBV20-1 . few TGCAGTGCTAACAAGGGGACACCCAAGGGGGGCTACACCTTC CSANKGTPKGGYTF
TRBJ1-4 TRBV29-1 . many TGCAGCGTCCGATGGAGGGGTGAAAAACTGTTTTTT CSVRWRGEKLFF
TRBJ1-2 TRBV19 TRBD1 . TGTGCCAGTAGCAGATCTACAGGGGGAGAAGGCTATGGCTACACCTTC CASSRSTGGEGYGYTF
TRBJ1-1 TRBV6-6 TRBD1 many TGTGCCAGCAGTTACTCACAGGGGGCTAATGAAGCTTTCTTT CASSYSQGANEAFF
TRBJ2-1 TRBV9 . few TGTGCCAGCAGCGTAGACGGAATCTCCTACAATGAGCAGTTCTTC CASSVDGISYNEQFF
TRBJ2-5 TRBV10-3 TRBD2 many TGTGCCATCAGCGGGGGGGAGACCCAGTACTTC CAISGGETQYF
TRBJ2-1 TRBV2 TRBD2 many TGTGCCAGCAGTGCAGGCGGGAGGGGTCATGAGCAGTTCTTC CASSAGGRGHEQFF
TRBJ2-2 TRBV6-1 TRBD1 many TGTGCCAGCCGCGGACAGGGTAACGCGAACACCGGGGAGCTGTTTTTT CASRGQGNANTGELFF
TRBJ2-2 TRBV19 . . TGTGCCAGTAGTCAGGGCCCGTACACCGGGGAGCTGTTTTTT CASSQGPYTGELFF
TRBJ1-3 TRBV30 . many TGTGCCTGGATGATGGTGACGACCGCTGGAAACACCATATATTTT CAWMMVTTAGNTIYF